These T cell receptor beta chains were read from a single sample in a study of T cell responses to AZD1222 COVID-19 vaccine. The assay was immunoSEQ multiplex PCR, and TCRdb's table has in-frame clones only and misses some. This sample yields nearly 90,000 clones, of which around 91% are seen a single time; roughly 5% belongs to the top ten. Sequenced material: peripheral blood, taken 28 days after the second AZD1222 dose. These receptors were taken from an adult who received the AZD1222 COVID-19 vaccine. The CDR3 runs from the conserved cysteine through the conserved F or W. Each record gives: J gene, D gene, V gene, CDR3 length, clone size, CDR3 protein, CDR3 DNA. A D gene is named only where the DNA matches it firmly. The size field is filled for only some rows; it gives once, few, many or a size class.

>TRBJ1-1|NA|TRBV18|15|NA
CASSPPGRGKTEAFF
TGTGCCAGCTCACCACCGGGTAGGGGTAAAACTGAAGCTTTCTTT
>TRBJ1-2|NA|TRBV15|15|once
CATSRDQGSNYGYTF
TGTGCCACCAGCAGAGATCAAGGCTCTAACTATGGCTACACCTTC
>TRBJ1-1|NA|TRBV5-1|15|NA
CASSLWGDSPTEAFF
TGCGCCAGCAGCTTATGGGGCGATTCTCCGACTGAAGCTTTCTTT
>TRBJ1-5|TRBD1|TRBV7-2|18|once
CASSLGIERTGGRQPQHF
TGTGCCAGCAGCTTAGGTATAGAGCGGACAGGGGGCAGGCAGCCCCAGCATTTT
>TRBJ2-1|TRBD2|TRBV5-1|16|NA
CASSLTPLGTTNEQFF
TGCGCCAGCAGCTTAACACCTCTGGGGACTACCAATGAGCAGTTCTTC
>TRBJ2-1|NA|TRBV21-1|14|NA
CASERGGYYNEQFF
TGTGCCAGCGAGCGGGGGGGCTACTACAATGAGCAGTTCTTC
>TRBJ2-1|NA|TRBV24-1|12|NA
CATRSSYNEQFF
TGTGCCACCCGGAGCTCCTACAATGAGCAGTTCTTC
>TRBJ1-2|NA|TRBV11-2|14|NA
CASSYDRGDYGYTF
TGTGCCAGCAGCTATGACCGAGGGGACTATGGCTACACCTTC
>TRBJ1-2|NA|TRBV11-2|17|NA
CASSLGIFSQANYGYTF
TGTGCCAGCAGCTTAGGGATATTCAGCCAGGCAAACTATGGCTACACCTTC
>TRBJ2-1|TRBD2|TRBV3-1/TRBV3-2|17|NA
CASSQDLWTSTTMRQFF
TGTGCCAGCAGCCAAGATCTGTGGACTAGCACCACAATGAGGCAGTTCTTC
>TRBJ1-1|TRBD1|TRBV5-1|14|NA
CASRSNRGNTEAFF
TGCGCCAGCAGATCAAACAGGGGGAACACTGAAGCTTTCTTT
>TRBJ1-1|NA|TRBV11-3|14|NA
CASSLRDINTEAFF
TGTGCCAGCAGCTTGCGGGACATTAACACTGAAGCTTTCTTT
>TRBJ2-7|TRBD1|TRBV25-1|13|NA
CASSEPGGYEQYF
TGTGCCAGCAGTGAGCCAGGGGGCTACGAGCAGTACTTC
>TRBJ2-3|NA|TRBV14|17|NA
CASSPSRASGELDTQYF
TGTGCCAGCAGCCCGAGCCGGGCCTCGGGGGAGCTTGATACGCAGTATTTT
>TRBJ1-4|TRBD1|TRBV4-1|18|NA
CASSQDSETGGTNEKLFF
TGCGCCAGCAGCCAAGATAGCGAAACAGGGGGGACTAATGAAAAACTGTTTTTT
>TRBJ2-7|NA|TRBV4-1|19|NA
CASSQERFPGGTLTYEQYF
TGCGCCAGCAGCCAAGAGAGGTTTCCAGGAGGAACCCTCACCTACGAGCAGTACTTC
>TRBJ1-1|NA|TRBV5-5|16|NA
CASSHDYDPAGTEAFF
TGTGCCAGCAGCCACGACTATGATCCGGCGGGGACTGAAGCTTTCTTT
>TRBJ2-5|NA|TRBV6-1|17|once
CASSEFPWTQTKETQYF
TGTGCCAGCAGTGAGTTCCCCTGGACTCAAACTAAAGAGACCCAGTACTTC
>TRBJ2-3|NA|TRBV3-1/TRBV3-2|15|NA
CASSQDVVGTDTQYF
TGTGCCAGCAGCCAAGATGTCGTGGGCACAGATACGCAGTATTTT
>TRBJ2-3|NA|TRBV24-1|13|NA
CATRAGATDTQYF
TGTGCCACCAGGGCGGGGGCCACAGATACGCAGTATTTT
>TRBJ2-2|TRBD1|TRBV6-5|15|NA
CAKSTGTGNTGELFF
TGTGCCAAAAGCACCGGGACAGGGAACACCGGGGAGCTGTTTTTT
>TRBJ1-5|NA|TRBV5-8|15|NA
CASSSRVFSNQPQHF
TGTGCCAGCAGCTCGAGGGTGTTTTCCAATCAGCCCCAGCATTTT
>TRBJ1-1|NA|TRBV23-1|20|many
CASSQFPQGRCRPVNTEAFF
TGCGCCAGCAGTCAATTCCCACAAGGACGTTGTCGGCCGGTGAACACTGAAGCTTTCTTT
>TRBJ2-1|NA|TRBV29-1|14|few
CSVEGLSGYNEQFF
TGCAGCGTTGAAGGGCTATCCGGCTACAATGAGCAGTTCTTC
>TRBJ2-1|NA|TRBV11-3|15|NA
CASSRPSRGHNEQFF
TGTGCCAGCAGCCGACCTAGCAGGGGCCACAATGAGCAGTTCTTC
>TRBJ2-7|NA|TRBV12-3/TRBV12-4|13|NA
CASSWGRINEQYF
TGTGCCAGCAGTTGGGGCAGAATTAACGAGCAGTACTTC
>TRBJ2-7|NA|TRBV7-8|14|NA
CASSLGTHDYEQYF
TGTGCCAGCAGTCTAGGGACACACGATTACGAGCAGTACTTC
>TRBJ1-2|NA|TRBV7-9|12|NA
CASSLDTYGYTF
TGTGCCAGCAGCCTCGACACCTATGGCTACACCTTC
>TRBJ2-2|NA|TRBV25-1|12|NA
CATTYGTGELFF
TGTGCCACAACCTATGGCACCGGGGAGCTGTTTTTT
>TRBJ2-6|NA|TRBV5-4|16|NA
CASSRDLKGGANVLTF
TGTGCCAGCAGCCGGGACCTAAAGGGTGGGGCCAACGTCCTGACTTTC
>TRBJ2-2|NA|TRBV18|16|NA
CASSPPGQATTGELFF
TGTGCCAGCTCACCCCCTGGGCAGGCCACCACCGGGGAGCTGTTTTTT
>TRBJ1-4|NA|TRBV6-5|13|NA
CASSPNIGEKLFF
TGTGCCAGCAGTCCGAACATAGGGGAAAAACTGTTTTTT
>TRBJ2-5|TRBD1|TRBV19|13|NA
CASSIDRGETQYF
TGTGCCAGTAGTATTGACAGGGGGGAGACCCAGTACTTC
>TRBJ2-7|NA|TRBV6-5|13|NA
CASNPGASYEQYF
TGTGCCAGCAACCCGGGGGCCTCCTACGAGCAGTACTTC
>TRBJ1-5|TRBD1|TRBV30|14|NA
CAWSDQGVGQPQHF
TGTGCCTGGAGTGATCAGGGGGTAGGACAGCCCCAGCATTTT
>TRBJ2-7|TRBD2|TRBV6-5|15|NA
CASGGLGPSTLWQYF
TGTGCCAGCGGAGGACTAGGGCCTAGTACTCTCTGGCAGTACTTC
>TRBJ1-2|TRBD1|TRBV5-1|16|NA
CASSLRRDRIDYGYTF
TGCGCCAGCAGCTTGCGTCGGGACAGGATTGACTATGGCTACACCTTC
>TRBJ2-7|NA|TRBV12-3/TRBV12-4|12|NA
CASSLHRDEQYF
TGTGCCAGCAGTCTCCACCGGGACGAGCAGTACTTC
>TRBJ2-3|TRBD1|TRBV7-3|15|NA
CASSLDDRADDTQYF
TGTGCCAGCAGTCTTGATGACAGGGCAGACGATACGCAGTATTTT
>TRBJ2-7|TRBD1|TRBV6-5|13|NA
CATGQDQDYEQYF
TGTGCCACAGGACAGGATCAGGACTACGAGCAGTACTTC
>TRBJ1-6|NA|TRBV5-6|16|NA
CASSLYGEGMNSPLHF
TGTGCCAGCAGCTTGTACGGCGAAGGAATGAATTCACCCCTCCACTTT
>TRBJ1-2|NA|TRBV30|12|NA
CAWSGGNYGYTF
TGTGCCTGGAGTGGGGGTAACTATGGCTACACCTTC
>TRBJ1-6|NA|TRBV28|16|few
CASRLQTGSYNSPLHF
TGTGCCAGCAGATTACAGACAGGCTCCTATAATTCACCCCTCCACTTT
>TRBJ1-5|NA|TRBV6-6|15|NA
CASSYSITGNQPQHF
TGTGCCAGCAGTTACTCGATAACAGGGAATCAGCCCCAGCATTTT
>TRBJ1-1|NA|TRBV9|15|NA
CASSGELGGNTEAFF
TGTGCCAGCAGCGGGGAATTAGGGGGGAACACTGAAGCTTTCTTT
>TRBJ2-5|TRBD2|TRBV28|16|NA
CASSPRLAGIEETQYF
TGTGCCAGCAGTCCCCGACTAGCGGGGATTGAAGAGACCCAGTACTTC
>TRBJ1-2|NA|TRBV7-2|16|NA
CASRLHPPGGPGGYTF
TGTGCCAGCAGGTTACACCCTCCTGGGGGGCCCGGTGGCTACACCTTC
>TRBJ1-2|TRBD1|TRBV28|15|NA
CASSVIGQGASGYTF
TGTGCCAGCAGCGTGATTGGACAGGGGGCTAGTGGCTACACCTTC
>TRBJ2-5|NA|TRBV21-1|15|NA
CASTRLTSPRETQYF
TGTGCCAGCACCCGACTGACCTCCCCCCGTGAGACCCAGTACTTC
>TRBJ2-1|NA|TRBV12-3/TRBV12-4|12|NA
CASSPGATWGFF
TGTGCCAGCAGTCCAGGGGCCACCTGGGGATTCTTC
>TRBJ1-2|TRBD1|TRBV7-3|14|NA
CASSGGQGNYGYTF
TGTGCCAGCAGCGGGGGACAGGGAAACTATGGCTACACCTTC
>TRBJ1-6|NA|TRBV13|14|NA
CASGVSSYNSPLHF
TGTGCCAGCGGGGTTAGCTCCTATAATTCACCCCTCCACTTT
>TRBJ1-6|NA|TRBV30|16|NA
CAWKTGGLTYNSPLHF
TGTGCCTGGAAGACGGGGGGATTGACCTATAATTCACCCCTCCACTTT
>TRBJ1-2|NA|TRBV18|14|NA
CASSPPLGVNGYTF
TGTGCCAGCTCACCACCTTTAGGGGTGAATGGCTACACCTTC
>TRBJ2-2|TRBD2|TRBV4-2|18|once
CASSQETSGGLTTGELFF
TGTGCCAGCAGCCAAGAAACTAGCGGGGGGCTTACCACCGGGGAGCTGTTTTTT
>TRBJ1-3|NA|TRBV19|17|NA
CASSITGTTSSGNTIYF
TGTGCCAGTAGTATCACCGGGACAACGAGCTCTGGAAACACCATATATTTT
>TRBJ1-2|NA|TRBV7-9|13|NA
CASSPSGGQGYTF
TGTGCCAGCAGCCCCTCCGGAGGGCAAGGCTACACCTTC